The following is a T cell receptor (beta chain) sequence with its context. This clonotype was recorded many times. What this receptor recognizes is not known. No quality values exist for individual bases; no much larger clone is one base distant. The library was obtained by 5' RACE. For sequencing, a NextSeq 500 was employed. The TCR library protocol attached unique molecular identifiers to individual cDNA molecules to correct for sequencing error and PCR bias. Sequencing covered both TCR alpha and beta chains, and within each sample the abundances of alpha and beta sequences were tightly co-correlated. The authors' analysis ran thus. Decombinator V4 was used to annotate TCR sequences for V gene, J gene and CDR3. Expanded TCRs were defined as changing significantly between any two time points under a Poisson model with p below 0.0001. Abundances of TCRs were expressed as counts per million after normalisation to the total number of TCRs sequenced in each sample. TRAV1-2 paired with TRAJ12, TRAJ20 or TRAJ33 defined MAIT TCRs, while TRAV10 paired with TRAJ18 defined iNKT TCRs. VDJdb, accessed 1 November 2021, was searched for CMV, EBV and SARS-CoV-2 annotated TCRs, excluding TCRs annotated for multiple antigens. TCRdb's own reprocessing of the public reads used fastp at Q25 and MiXCR and kept productive beta chains. Rows matching on CDR3 protein sequence are summarized as one entry with the most common DNA and genes. TCRdb, rather than the study authors, made the V and J calls. The table for this sample lists around 82,000 distinct CDR3 sequences; about 10% of them were counted only once. In total, the top ten clones hold over 3.5% of the sample.

A case-control design nested within a healthcare worker cohort in London, UK, was used, with weekly nasopharyngeal swab PCR tests and blood sampling performed. Healthcare workers were enrolled in the week of the UK lockdown, from 23 to 31 March 2020, and were followed every week for up to roughly 15 weeks. The data originate from a study of early T cells in non-severe SARS-CoV-2 infection (dated by TCRdb to the early 2020s). Study-wide context: TCR sequencing used bulk RNA from unsorted whole blood, so alpha and beta chains could not be paired. On the study overall, not on this receptor specifically: VDJdb matching was skewed toward anti-spike CD8 responses and likely underestimated virus-specific expansions, missing private and CD4 specificities.

Including the terminal cysteine and phenylalanine, the CDR3 comprises 17 residues. Only the CDR3 DNA is retained, 51 bases long and in frame from the first base. The germline ends are 17 bases apart after V is trimmed by 0 bases and J by 0 bases. The germline V gene (reference sequence) supplies CDR1 GTSNPN and CDR2 SVGIG. This receptor was identified in an adult who was a healthcare worker with PCR-confirmed SARS-CoV-2 infection or an uninfected control (not recorded which). Recombination connected TRBV30 to TRBJ1-2; the D gene lacks a confident call. Input material: whole blood. The sequenced DNA: TGTGCCTGGAGTGTAACATTGGCTCGGCTAGCTAACTATGGCTACACCTTC. It specifies CAWSVTLARLANYGYTF.